This TCR beta chain comes out of a study of blood T cells in healthy people across ages. There are many counts of this clonotype. Sample-barcoded 5' priming and a J-beta primer mix drove a second PCR of 7 to 11 cycles. Template switching added a 12-random-nucleotide identifier to every cDNA molecule. TCRdb independently ran MiXCR on the 5' RACE reads; one entry per CDR3 protein. The sample lists roughly 650,000 distinct CDR3 sequences, about 32% seen once, with less than 20% in the top ten. Germline CDR1 DFQATT, CDR2 SNEGSKA (reference sequence). The CDR3 covers 13 residues. Trimming stripped 4 bases from V and 3 bases from J, with 13 bases between.

This sequence was found in a woman older than 75 in good health. Sequenced input: blood. The chain has TRBV20-1 and TRBJ2-7; D may be TRBD1 or TRBD2 (5 bases each). The CDR3 DNA is TGCAGTGCTACCCCGGGACCGGGCTACGAGCAGTACTTC. Amino acid sequence: CSATPGPGYEQYF.